The 24 T cell receptor beta chains in this list originate from one sample, sequenced in a study of blood T cell repertoires in COVID-19. TCRdb's copy holds only in-frame clones and misses some; the assay was immunoSEQ multiplex PCR. The sample carries 110,000 to 150,000 clones, 80% to 90% recorded once. Sequencing was performed on peripheral blood. These receptors were collected from a man aged 55 to 70 with active or convalescent COVID-19.

CDR3: CASSRDSIADTQYF. The CDR3 DNA is TGCGCCAGCAGCCGGGACAGCATCGCAGATACGCAGTATTTT. The chain couples TRBV5-1 to TRBJ2-3, with TRBD1 identical over 7 bases. The germline V gene encodes CDR1 SGHRS and CDR2 YFSETQ. The CDR3 has 14 residues. J gave up 4 bases and V 4 bases, and 6 bases lay outside the gene matches.

This chain joins TRBV5-1 and TRBJ2-1; a possible D gene is TRBD2 (6 bases). From germline, CDR1 is SGHRS and CDR2 YFSETQ. V lost 4 bases and J lost 13, with 15 bases in between. This CDR3 is 12 amino acids long. The CDR3 loop reads CASSDPAGSQFF. CDR3 in DNA: TGCGCCAGCAGCGACCCCGCGGGGAGTCAGTTCTTC.

The chain carries TRBV7-2 and TRBJ1-2; tentatively, D is TRBD1 (6 bases). Germline CDR1 SGHTA, CDR2 FQGNSA. The CDR3 covers 15 residues. V was pared by 3 bases and J by 0 bases, with 11 bases between. CDR3 region: CASSFRGRANYGYTF. The CDR3 DNA is TGTGCCAGCAGCTTCAGGGGTAGGGCTAACTATGGCTACACCTTC. Based on the CDR3 plus reference TRBV7-2 and TRBJ1-2, the full variable domain is GAGVSQSPSNKVTEKGKDVELRCDPISGHTALYWYRQSLGQGLEFLIYFQGNSAPDKSGLPSDRFSAERTGGSVSTLTIQRTQQEDSAVYLCASSFRGRANYGYTFGSGTRLTVV.

This clone was found many times. V and J are TRBV10-2 and TRBJ2-1; 11 bases map to TRBD2. The CDR3 loop spans 16 amino acids. The V segment lost 2 bases and the J segment 7 bases; nucleotides outside the gene matches: 7. The germline V gene has CDR1 WSHSY and CDR2 SAAADI. CDR3 DNA: TGCGCCAGCAGTGAGCGACTAGCGGGGAGGGGGAATGAGCAGTTCTTC. It is translated as CASSERLAGRGNEQFF.

The chain uses TRBV19 and TRBJ2-6; the match to TRBD1 covers 7 bases. The CDR3 length is 17 residues. V was pared by 4 bases and J by 4 bases, with 10 bases of the junction left unmatched. Germline V CDR1 and CDR2: LNHDA, SQIVND (reference sequence). CDR3 DNA: TGTGCCAGTAGTAAAGGGCAGGGACAGCTGGGGGCCAACGTCCTGACTTTC. It translates to CASSKGQGQLGANVLTF. The variable domain in full, with the rest retrieved from reference TRBV19 and TRBJ2-6, is DGGITQSPKYLFRKEGQNVTLSCEQNLNHDAMYWYRQDPGQGLRLIYYSQIVNDFQKGDIAEGYSVSREKKESFPLTVTSAQKNPTAFYLCASSKGQGQLGANVLTFGAGSRLTVL.

This clone was counted between two and nine times. The chain has TRBV5-1 and TRBJ1-1; 12 bases are a match to TRBD1. Germline V lookup: CDR1 SGHRS, CDR2 YFSETQ. The CDR3 runs to 20 residues. With 4 bases clipped from V and 1 base from J, the junction kept 17 bases outside the gene matches. DNA of the CDR3: TGCGCCAGCAGCCGAGACACTATAATCCGGGGACAGGGGGCGAACACTGAAGCTTTCTTT. This gives the protein CASSRDTIIRGQGANTEAFF. The full variable domain, completed using reference TRBV5-1 and TRBJ1-1, is KAGVTQTPRYLIKTRGQQVTLSCSPISGHRSVSWYQQTPGQGLQFLFEYFSETQRNKGNFPGRFSGRQFSNSRSEMNVSTLELGDSALYLCASSRDTIIRGQGANTEAFFGQGTRLTVV.

In this sample, this clone turned up once. V is TRBV6-2 or TRBV6-3 and J is TRBJ2-1, with TRBD2 as a possible D gene (5 bases). The ends were cut back, 4 bases at V and 3 bases at J, with 16 bases in the middle. The CDR3 is 16 amino acids. Per germline, CDR1 MNHEY and CDR2 SVGEGT. CDR3 residues: CASSSPPYRDYNEQFF. As DNA, the CDR3 is TGTGCCAGCAGTTCACCCCCTTATCGGGACTACAATGAGCAGTTCTTC.

The V call is TRBV4-1, the J call TRBJ1-2; 9 bases fit TRBD1. The CDR3 is 20 residues long. After removal of 3 bases from V and 0 bases from J, the junction contained 17 bases not matched to a gene. Germline V gene sequence: CDR1 MGHRA, CDR2 YSYEKL. The CDR3 region is CASSHPRGTGTPRANYGYTF. CDR3 DNA sequence: TGCGCCAGCAGCCACCCCCGAGGGACAGGGACCCCGAGAGCTAACTATGGCTACACCTTC.

CDR3 in amino acids: CASSDTLLTDTQYF. The CDR3 DNA is TGTGCCAGCAGCGATACCTTACTCACAGATACGCAGTATTTT. The rearrangement joins TRBV14 to TRBJ2-3; D not certain. Trimming cost V 5 bases and J 2 bases, with 11 bases left between them. The germline V gene encodes CDR1 SGHDN and CDR2 FVKESK. This CDR3 comprises 14 residues.

This chain joins TRBV7-9 and TRBJ1-2; perhaps TRBD1 as D (5 bases). The V end was cut by 1 base, the J end by 2 bases, with 17 bases between. CDR3 length: 17 amino acids. From germline, CDR1 is SEHNR and CDR2 FQNEAQ (reference sequence). CDR3 sequence: CASSLERTHGLNYGYTF. As DNA, the CDR3 is TGTGCCAGCAGCTTAGAAAGGACACACGGCCTAAACTATGGCTACACCTTC.

This sequence joins TRBV18 and TRBJ2-1; 8 bases align to TRBD2. The CDR3 has 16 residues. The trim removed 3 bases at V and 0 bases at J, leaving 4 bases unmatched. Germline V CDR1 and CDR2: KGHSH, LQKENI. The DNA of the CDR3 is TGTGCCAGCTCACCCTCGGCGGGAGGCTCCTACAATGAGCAGTTCTTC. Translated, it gives CASSPSAGGSYNEQFF.

This chain connects TRBV6-5 to TRBJ1-1; no clear D gene. Trimming took off 7 bases at V and 0 bases at J, with 15 bases between the two ends. Germline assignment: CDR1 MNHEY and CDR2 SVGAGI. The CDR3 extends over 15 amino acids. The CDR3 reads CASTRSPVMNTEAFF. In DNA form, the CDR3 reads TGTGCCAGCACTAGAAGCCCGGTCATGAACACTGAAGCTTTCTTT.

The J gene is TRBJ2-7, the V gene TRBV5-6; a weak D match, TRBD2 (5 bases). The CDR3 is made up of 13 amino acids. The V end was cut by 0 bases, the J end by 10 bases, with 14 bases between. Germline CDR1 SGHDT, CDR2 YYEEEE. CDR3 loop: CASSLEAAGRQYV. As DNA, the CDR3 is TGTGCCAGCAGCTTGGAAGCCGCGGGCCGACAGTACGTC.

On this clone: This specimen includes other DNA sequences encoding the same CDR3. The chain has TRBV11-3 and TRBJ2-1, with TRBD1 matching over 9 bases. This CDR3 has 15 amino acids. Germline CDR1 SGHNT, CDR2 YENEEA. V was pared by 5 bases and J by 1 base, with 3 bases of the junction left unmatched. In nucleotides, the CDR3 is TGTGCCAGCAGCGAGGACAGGGGATCCTACAATGAGCAGTTCTTC. It translates to CASSEDRGSYNEQFF.

The CDR3 region is CSPRQGNEQFF. For the CDR3, the DNA is TGCAGCCCCCGGCAGGGCAATGAGCAGTTCTTC. V and J are TRBV29-1 and TRBJ2-1; TRBD1 is a possible D gene (5 bases). The ends were cut back, 8 bases at V and 6 bases at J, with 11 bases in the middle. Germline V CDR1 and CDR2: SQVTM, ANQGSEA. CDR3 length: 11 residues.

This clone came up a few times. V is TRBV5-6 and J is TRBJ1-1; TRBD1 agrees at 8 bases. CDR1 is SGHDT and CDR2 is YYEEEE in the germline V gene. The V gene end was trimmed by 0 bases and the J gene end by 3 bases; junction bases not matched to a gene: 10. The CDR3 extends over 17 amino acids. The CDR3 region has the DNA TGTGCCAGCAGCTTGGATGGTGTCAGGGGGCGGGACACTGAAGCTTTCTTT. As protein: CASSLDGVRGRDTEAFF.

The chain has TRBV6-2 or TRBV6-3 and TRBJ2-2, with 13 bases identical to TRBD2. Germline CDR1 is MNHEY and CDR2 is SVGEGT. The CDR3 extends over 15 amino acids. The V segment lost 5 bases and the J segment 9 bases; nucleotides outside the gene matches: 6. CDR3 protein: CASSLGLAGLRELFF. The CDR3, as DNA: TGTGCCAGCAGTCTGGGACTAGCGGGACTCCGGGAGCTGTTTTTT.

The gene calls are TRBV7-9 and TRBJ2-2; a possible D gene is TRBD2 (5 bases). This CDR3 spans 15 amino acids. Trimming removed 0 bases from V and 3 bases from J, with 8 bases in between. Germline CDR1 SEHNR, CDR2 FQNEAQ (reference sequence). CDR3 nucleotides: TGTGCCAGCAGCTTAGCCGGGGTGGACACCGGGGAGCTGTTTTTT. Amino acid sequence: CASSLAGVDTGELFF. Based on the CDR3 plus reference TRBV7-9 and TRBJ2-2, the full variable domain is DTGVSQNPRHKITKRGQNVTFRCDPISEHNRLYWYRQTLGQGPEFLTYFQNEAQLEKSRLLSDRFSAERPKGSFSTLEIQRTEQGDSAMYLCASSLAGVDTGELFFGEGSRLTVL.

This clone was recorded only once. The chain joins TRBV4-1 to TRBJ2-1; possibly TRBD2 for D (6 bases). The CDR3 runs to 17 residues. Per germline, CDR1 MGHRA and CDR2 YSYEKL. V lost 4 bases and J 7 bases, leaving 23 bases between the germline ends. CDR3 coding DNA: TGCGCCAGCAGCCCGGGAGTAGGTAGCGGCATGCGTAATGAGCAGTTCTTC. Encoded protein: CASSPGVGSGMRNEQFF.

This rearrangement joins TRBV18 to TRBJ2-3; D is unresolved. The CDR3 loop spans 16 amino acids. Germline V gene sequence: CDR1 KGHSH, CDR2 LQKENI. The ends were cut back, 6 bases at V and 0 bases at J, with 16 bases in the middle. The CDR3 protein is CASSANSPSSTDTQYF. Here the CDR3 DNA reads TGTGCCAGCTCCGCAAACAGTCCGTCTAGCACAGATACGCAGTATTTT. Full variable domain (rest looked up from reference TRBV18 and TRBJ2-3): NAGVMQNPRHLVRRRGQEARLRCSPMKGHSHVYWYRQLPEEGLKFMVYLQKENIIDESGMPKERFSAEFPKEGPSILRIQQVVRGDSAAYFCASSANSPSSTDTQYFGPGTRLTVL.

This clone showed up just once. The chain has TRBV6-4 and TRBJ2-2; a possible D gene is TRBD1 (5 bases). Germline V gene sequence: CDR1 MRHNA, CDR2 SNTAGT. Deletions cut 6 bases from V and 7 bases from J, with 12 bases between. CDR3 length: 13 residues. CDR3 amino acids: CASRVDSYGELFF. The CDR3 nucleotides read TGTGCCAGCAGAGTCGACAGCTACGGGGAGCTGTTTTTT.

The chain joins TRBV27 to TRBJ1-1; D unclear. The ends were cut back, 6 bases at V and 1 base at J, with 9 bases in the middle. The length of the CDR3 is 13 residues. The germline V gene encodes CDR1 MNHEY and CDR2 SMNVEV (reference sequence). CDR3 loop: CASSHGENTEAFF. The CDR3 region has the DNA TGTGCCAGCAGCCATGGAGAGAACACTGAAGCTTTCTTT.

The chain recombines TRBV5-6 with TRBJ1-1, with unresolved D. V was cut by 3 bases and J by 6 bases, with 9 bases left in between. CDR1 and CDR2 from the germline V gene are SGHDT and YYEEEE. The CDR3 is 12 amino acids. The CDR3 region is CASSSMRPEAFF. As DNA, the CDR3 is TGTGCCAGCAGCTCGATGCGCCCTGAAGCTTTCTTT.

V usage is TRBV7-9 and J usage is TRBJ2-5, with a tentative D call TRBD1 (6 bases). Germline CDR1 is SEHNR and CDR2 is FQNEAQ (reference sequence). The V and J ends lost 5 bases and 4 bases respectively, with 11 bases between them. This CDR3 contains 13 residues. The chain's CDR3 is CASSRDRLETQYF. CDR3 in DNA: TGTGCCAGCAGCCGCGACAGGTTAGAGACCCAGTACTTC.